Included here is one T cell receptor (beta chain) sequence, with context. The sample holds a few counts of this clonotype. What antigen it recognizes has not been identified. No much larger clonotype is one base removed from it; base qualities were not supplied. The sample comes from a study of T-cell reconstitution after alpha-beta-depleted transplantation in children (dated by TCRdb to about 2016). As for the study more broadly: Using TCR repertoire profiling, the study quantitatively followed how T-cell immune reconstitution unfolded in children after TCRalphabeta/CD19-depleted allogeneic hematopoietic cell transplantation.

From a lookup of the germline V gene, CDR1 and CDR2 are SGDLS and YYNGEE. The CDR3 sequence holds 15 residues, the cysteine and phenylalanine included. Just the 45-base CDR3 DNA is kept, in frame starting at base 1. Trimming removed 3 bases from V and 4 bases from J, leaving 16 bases between the germline ends. Library prep was done by PCR. Sequenced on an Illumina HiSeq 2500. TCR libraries were prepared with molecular barcoding, using unique molecular identifiers to normalize TCRbeta repertoire quantification. The public sequencing data were trimmed at Q25 with fastp and processed into clonotypes with MiXCR by TCRdb, which kept only in-frame beta chains. When rows share a CDR3 protein, they turn into one entry using the most common DNA and genes. A total of around 410,000 distinct CDR3 sequences appear in this sample, approximately 11% of them only once. 4.5% to 6% of the sample lies in the top ten.

The sequenced sample was PBMCs from the stem cell graft donor, obtained from the stem cell graft. This receptor chain uses TRBV9 and TRBJ1-2, and possibly TRBD1, on 5 matching bases. This receptor was identified in a human donor who donated a stem cell graft to a child with acute myeloid leukemia. The DNA is as follows: TGTGCCAGCAGCGACCGGGACGGACGAATCTATGGCTACACCTTC. Translated, it reads CASSDRDGRIYGYTF.